Below, 19 T cell receptor beta chains from the same sample are listed, as sequenced in a study of blood T cell repertoires in COVID-19. The method was immunoSEQ multiplex PCR; TCRdb's version includes in-frame clones alone and lacks a portion of them. This sample has around 25,000 clones, with roughly 86% found just once. The sample was peripheral blood. These receptors were collected from a man in his fifties or sixties with active COVID-19.

This chain links TRBV6-1 with TRBJ2-7; weak D call: TRBD1 (6 bases). The length of the CDR3 is 15 residues. V lost 3 bases and J lost 5, with 17 bases in between. Germline CDR1 is MNHNS and CDR2 is SASEGT. This chain's CDR3 is CASSDQTGVPHEQYF. Written as DNA, the CDR3 is TGTGCCAGCAGTGATCAGACAGGCGTCCCCCACGAGCAGTACTTC.

The chain recombines TRBV7-2 with TRBJ1-2, with 9 positions matching TRBD1. The J segment lost 0 bases and the V segment lost 5 bases, leaving 4 bases of the junction unmatched. CDR1 SGHTA and CDR2 FQGNSA come from the germline V gene. The length of the CDR3 is 15 residues. CDR3 sequence: CASSVRDRANYGYTF. The CDR3, as DNA: TGTGCCAGCAGCGTCCGGGACAGGGCTAACTATGGCTACACCTTC.

This clone is deemed medium-sized. Distinct nucleotide sequences in the sample also encode this CDR3. V usage is TRBV2 and J usage is TRBJ1-5, with TRBD1 matching over 8 bases. The CDR3 runs 15 residues. CDR1 is SNHLY, CDR2 FYNNEI, per germline. The junction had 7 bases not matched to a gene; V was cut back by 6 bases and J by 3 bases. The CDR3 sequence is CASRAGQGYNQPQHF. As DNA, the CDR3 is TGTGCCAGCAGGGCAGGACAGGGTTACAATCAGCCCCAGCATTTT.

This sequence joins TRBV28 and TRBJ2-6; 9 nucleotides match TRBD2. The J segment lost 1 base and the V segment lost 1 base, leaving 5 bases of the junction unmatched. The germline gives CDR1 MDHEN, CDR2 SYDVKM. This CDR3 has 18 residues. In DNA form, the CDR3 reads TGTGCCAGCAGTTTATCTGGACTAGCGAGATCTGGGGCCAACGTCCTGACTTTC. It yields the protein CASSLSGLARSGANVLTF. The variable domain in full, completed from reference TRBV28 and TRBJ2-6, reads DVKVTQSSRYLVKRTGEKVFLECVQDMDHENMFWYRQDPGLGLRLIYFSYDVKMKEKGDIPEGYSVSREKKERFSLILESASTNQTSMYLCASSLSGLARSGANVLTFGAGSRLTVL.

The gene calls are TRBV30 and TRBJ1-3; D is uncertain. V shed 3 bases and J shed 7 bases, with 16 bases lying between them. Germline V CDR1 and CDR2: GTSNPN, SVGIG (reference sequence). This CDR3 is built from 14 residues. In DNA form, the CDR3 reads TGTGCCTGGAGCAGACCCCCCCGGAGTAACACCATATATTTT. Translation: CAWSRPPRSNTIYF.

The chain is built from TRBV10-3 and TRBJ2-3; 7 nucleotides align to TRBD2. CDR3 length: 16 amino acids. Trimming cost V 4 bases and J 2 bases; bases outside gene matches: 9. Germline assignment: CDR1 ENHRY and CDR2 SYGVKD. CDR3 DNA sequence: TGTGCCATCAGTGTGGGGACTACAGGTTCCACAGATACGCAGTATTTT. Translated: CAISVGTTGSTDTQYF.

V gene TRBV19 combines with J gene TRBJ1-2; D may be TRBD1 (6 bases). This CDR3 spans 14 amino acids. Germline CDR1 LNHDA, CDR2 SQIVND (reference sequence). V lost 5 bases to trimming and J lost 2 bases, with 12 bases between them. The CDR3 sequence is CASSLQGGNYGYTF. CDR3 nucleotide sequence: TGTGCCAGTAGTCTACAGGGTGGGAACTATGGCTACACCTTC.

This CDR3 reads CASSTRRGSSYNEQFF. The CDR3, as DNA: TGTGCCAGCAGTACTCGAAGGGGGAGCTCCTACAATGAGCAGTTCTTC. This rearrangement joins TRBV28 to TRBJ2-1; TRBD1 is a possible D gene (6 bases). Germline V lookup: CDR1 MDHEN, CDR2 SYDVKM. The CDR3 sequence is 16 residues long. V gave up 5 bases and J gave up 0 bases, with 14 bases separating them.

This chain connects TRBV5-1 to TRBJ1-1; 7 bases fit TRBD1. The CDR3 totals 14 residues. V dropped 3 bases and J dropped 4; count of bases not matched to a gene: 6. Germline V CDR1 and CDR2: SGHRS, YFSETQ. CDR3 in amino acids: CASSSRAGGTEAFF. The CDR3 region has the DNA TGCGCCAGCAGCTCCCGGGCAGGGGGCACTGAAGCTTTCTTT.

The V and J genes are TRBV2 and TRBJ2-3; D perhaps matches TRBD2 (5 bases). Between the trimmed V and J ends, which lost 6 bases and 6 bases, there was a span of 7 bases. In germline, CDR1 is SNHLY, CDR2 FYNNEI. The CDR3 consists of 11 residues. The CDR3 sequence: CASSPGDTQYF. The DNA for the CDR3 is TGTGCCAGCAGCCCGGGGGATACGCAGTATTTT.

The genes are TRBV5-1 and TRBJ2-7, with TRBD2 matching over 8 bases. CDR1 is SGHRS, CDR2 YFSETQ, per germline. The CDR3 has 15 residues. V lost 0 bases, J lost 3 bases, and 5 bases stayed unmatched. Written as DNA, the CDR3 is TGCGCCAGCAGCTTGGTAGCGGGACTATTCTACGAGCAGTACTTC. This sequence encodes CASSLVAGLFYEQYF.

This clone was observed a handful of times. The chain recombines TRBV4-1 with TRBJ2-7; D uncertain. There are 14 residues in the CDR3. V was cut by 8 bases and J by 7 bases, with 21 bases left in between. Germline V gene data show CDR1 as MGHRA and CDR2 as YSYEKL. CDR3 region: CASRLSAAPGEQYF. CDR3 nucleotide sequence: TGCGCCAGCCGATTGTCAGCCGCTCCCGGGGAGCAGTACTTC.

The chain employs TRBV9 and TRBJ2-5; D possibly corresponds to TRBD2 (7 bases). Germline V gene lookup returns CDR1 SGDLS and CDR2 YYNGEE. Trimming took 0 bases from V and 4 from J, leaving 16 bases between them. The CDR3 contains 16 residues. The CDR3 loop reads CASSVGEGRGTETQYF. CDR3 sequence (DNA): TGTGCCAGCAGCGTAGGGGAGGGAAGGGGGACAGAGACCCAGTACTTC.

The gene calls are TRBV6-6 and TRBJ1-2; D remains ambiguous. The CDR3 is 13 amino acids. Trimming stripped 4 bases from V and 4 bases from J, with 10 bases between. Germline lookup yields CDR1 MNHNY and CDR2 SVGAGI (reference sequence). CDR3 protein: CASSSTMFYGYTF. The CDR3 DNA reads TGTGCCAGCAGTTCCACAATGTTCTATGGCTACACCTTC.

CDR3 coding DNA: TGTGCCAGCAGCTTAGATCGACTAGCTGGGACCCAGTACTTC. Translating it yields CASSLDRLAGTQYF. This rearrangement joins TRBV11-3 to TRBJ2-5; 7 nucleotides agree with TRBD2. The CDR3 runs 14 residues. Germline trimming cut 0 bases from V and 7 bases from J; bases unmatched to any gene: 5. The V gene's germline CDR1 is SGHNT and CDR2 YENEEA. Drawing the rest from reference TRBV11-3 and TRBJ2-5, the complete variable domain is EAGVVQSPRYKIIEKKQPVAFWCNPISGHNTLYWYLQNLGQGPELLIRYENEEAVDDSQLPKDRFSAERLKGVDSTLKIQPAELGDSAVYLCASSLDRLAGTQYFGPGTRLLVL.

The chain has TRBV24-1 and TRBJ2-1, with 10 nucleotides matching TRBD2. Per the germline V gene, CDR1 is KGHDR and CDR2 is SFDVKD. The CDR3 runs to 15 residues. V lost 4 bases to trimming and J lost 4 bases; unmatched junction nucleotides: 3. The CDR3 sequence is CATSDGTSAYNEQFF. CDR3 sequence (DNA): TGTGCCACCAGTGACGGGACTAGCGCTTACAATGAGCAGTTCTTC.

CDR3 nucleotides: TGTGCCAGCAGCCGCCCTCAGGGGGCGAGGGGCTACACCTTC. Residues: CASSRPQGARGYTF. The V call is TRBV28, the J call TRBJ1-2; 8 nucleotides line up with TRBD1. The CDR3 is 14 residues long. The germline V gene has CDR1 MDHEN and CDR2 SYDVKM. Germline trimming cut 6 bases from V and 8 bases from J; bases unmatched to any gene: 11.

The chain recombines TRBV5-1 with TRBJ2-2; 11 bases fit TRBD1. The CDR3 spans 17 residues. Germline assignment: CDR1 SGHRS and CDR2 YFSETQ. V lost 2 bases to trimming and J lost 2 bases; unmatched junction nucleotides: 5. The DNA of the CDR3 is TGCGCCAGCAGCTTACCTAGGACAGGGGGCAACACCGGGGAGCTGTTTTTT. It encodes CASSLPRTGGNTGELFF.

The J gene is TRBJ1-2, the V gene TRBV29-1; the D gene is possibly TRBD1 (6 bases). The CDR3 length is 13 residues. CDR1 is SQVTM, CDR2 ANQGSEA, per germline. With 6 bases removed from V and 6 bases from J, the gap between germline ends came to 17 bases. The DNA for the CDR3 is TGCAGCGTGGATTCGGACAGAGTCGATGGCTACACCTTC. Protein: CSVDSDRVDGYTF.